The clone carrying this TCR beta chain was detected only a few times. Preparation of the TCRbeta library was carried out with unique molecular identifiers. TCRdb reprocessed the PCR reads with MiXCR, giving one entry per CDR3 protein. The sample has a few hundred thousand distinct CDR3 sequences; about a tenth are singletons. This entry comes from a study of T-cell reconstitution after alpha-beta-depleted transplantation in children. The CDR3 consists of 15 residues. V lost 6 bases and J lost 3, with 15 bases in between. The sample was PBMCs from the stem cell graft donor, taken from the stem cell graft. The chain uses TRBV12-3 or TRBV12-4 and TRBJ1-5; tentative D call: TRBD1 (5 bases). The origin of this receptor is a human donor who donated a stem cell graft to a child with acute lymphoblastic leukemia. The CDR3, as DNA: TGTGCCAGCAGCTCCACTAGGGGTACCAATCAGCCCCAGCATTTT. This gives the protein CASSSTRGTNQPQHF.